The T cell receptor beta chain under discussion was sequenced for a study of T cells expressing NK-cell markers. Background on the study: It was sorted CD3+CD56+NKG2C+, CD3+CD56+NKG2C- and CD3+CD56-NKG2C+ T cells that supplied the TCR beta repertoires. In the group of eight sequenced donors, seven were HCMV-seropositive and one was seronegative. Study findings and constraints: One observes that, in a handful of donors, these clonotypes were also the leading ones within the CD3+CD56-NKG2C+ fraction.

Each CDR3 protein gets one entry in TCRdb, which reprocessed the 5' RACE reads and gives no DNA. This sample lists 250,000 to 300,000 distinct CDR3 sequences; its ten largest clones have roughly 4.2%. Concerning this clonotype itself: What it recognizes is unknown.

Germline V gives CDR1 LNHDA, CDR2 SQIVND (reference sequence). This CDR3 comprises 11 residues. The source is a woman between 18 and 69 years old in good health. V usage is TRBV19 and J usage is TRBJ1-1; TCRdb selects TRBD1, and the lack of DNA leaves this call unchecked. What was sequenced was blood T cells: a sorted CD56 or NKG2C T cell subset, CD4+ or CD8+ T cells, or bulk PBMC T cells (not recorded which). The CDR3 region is CATGGYTEAFF. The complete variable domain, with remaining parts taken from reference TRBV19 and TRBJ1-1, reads DGGITQSPKYLFRKEGQNVTLSCEQNLNHDAMYWYRQDPGQGLRLIYYSQIVNDFQKGDIAEGYSVSREKKESFPLTVTSAQKNPTAFYLCATGGYTEAFFGQGTRLTVV.